The clone carrying this T cell receptor beta chain was counted many times. Its antigen is currently unknown. This beta chain is a stray sequence in a library constructed for alpha chains; its clone size is not meaningful. The data derive from a study of spatial heterogeneity in lung cancer. Overall study: There was a strong correlation between the counts of TCR transcripts measured in tumor regions and a T cell transcriptional module score that was calculated from matched bulk RNA-seq. General study findings and limits: Tracking of tumor mutation counts was seen in expanded intratumoral alpha and beta TCR counts. For tumor T cells, estimated coverage reached only about 7.4% (alpha) and approximately 13% (beta).

This CDR3 is built from 15 residues. The V end lost 1 base, the J end lost 0 bases, and 6 bases lay between the germline ends. Germline CDR1 SGHTA, CDR2 FQGNSA. Single TCR cDNA molecules each had their own unique molecular identifier. TCRdb independently ran MiXCR on the 5' RACE reads; one entry per CDR3 protein. The sample has 9,500 to 10,000 distinct CDR3 sequences; approximately 6.3% are singletons. Time point given: sample taken at primary tumor resection. Frozen PBMC, nontumor lung or tumor provided whole RNA, which was sequenced unsorted. The sequence was obtained from a male donor with early-stage non-small cell lung cancer. The chain combines TRBV7-2 with TRBJ2-2; D not certain. Specimen: lung tumor tissue, collected at surgery. CDR3 region: CASSLEHANTGELFF. CDR3 DNA sequence: TGTGCCAGCAGCTTAGAACACGCGAACACCGGGGAGCTGTTTTTT.